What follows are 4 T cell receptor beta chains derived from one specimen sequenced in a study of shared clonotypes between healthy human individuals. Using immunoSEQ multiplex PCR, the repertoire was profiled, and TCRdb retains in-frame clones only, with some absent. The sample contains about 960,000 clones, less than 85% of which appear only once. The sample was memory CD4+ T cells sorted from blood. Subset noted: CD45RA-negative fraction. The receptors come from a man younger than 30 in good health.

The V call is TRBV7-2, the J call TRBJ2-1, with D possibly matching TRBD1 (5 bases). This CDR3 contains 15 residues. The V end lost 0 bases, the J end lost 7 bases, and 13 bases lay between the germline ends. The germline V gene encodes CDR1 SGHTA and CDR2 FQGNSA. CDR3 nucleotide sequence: TGTGCCAGCAGCTTAGCGGGGCCACGCGGTAATGAGCAGTTCTTC. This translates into CASSLAGPRGNEQFF.

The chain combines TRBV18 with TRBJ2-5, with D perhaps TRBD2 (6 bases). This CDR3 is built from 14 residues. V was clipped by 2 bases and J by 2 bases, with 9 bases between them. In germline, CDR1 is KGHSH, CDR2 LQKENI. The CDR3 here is CASSPGGVQETQYF. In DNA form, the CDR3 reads TGTGCCAGCTCACCAGGAGGGGTACAAGAGACCCAGTACTTC.

The CDR3 region is CASSVGDRDSYEQYF. Written as DNA, the CDR3 is TGTGCCAGCAGCGTAGGGGACAGGGACTCCTACGAGCAGTACTTC. This chain links TRBV9 with TRBJ2-7; 9 bases align to TRBD1. The CDR3 is 15 residues long. With 0 bases clipped from V and 0 bases from J, the junction kept 1 base outside the gene matches. Germline-derived CDR1 and CDR2 are SGDLS and YYNGEE.

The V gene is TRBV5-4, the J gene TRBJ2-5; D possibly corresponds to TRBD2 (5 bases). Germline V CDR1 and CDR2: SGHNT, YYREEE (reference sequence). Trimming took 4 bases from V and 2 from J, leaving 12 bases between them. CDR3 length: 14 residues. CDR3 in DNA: TGTGCCAGCAGCCGTGGAGGCCCTCAAGAGACCCAGTACTTC. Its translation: CASSRGGPQETQYF.